This T cell receptor (beta chain) was sequenced during a study of blood T cell repertoires in COVID-19. As for the study in general: The samples span acute and convalescent COVID-19 from the United States, Italy and Spain. PBMCs, B-cell-depleted T cells, or T cells provided the cDNA or gDNA that made up the material.

Trimming removed 3 bases from V and 4 bases from J, with 15 bases in between. CDR1 is LNHDA and CDR2 is SQIVND in the germline V gene (reference sequence). The CDR3 extends over 15 amino acids. The protocol was immunoSEQ multiplex PCR, while the TCRdb copy is restricted to in-frame clones and leaves out a portion. The table has roughly 240,000 clones, around 86% seen once. Material for sequencing was peripheral blood. The clonotype comes from a woman aged 55-70 years who had recovered from COVID-19. This rearrangement joins TRBV19 to TRBJ1-2, with D perhaps TRBD1 (6 bases). As DNA, the CDR3 is TGTGCCAGTAGTATTCAGCCAGGGGTTTCCTATGGCTACACCTTC. The encoded protein is CASSIQPGVSYGYTF.